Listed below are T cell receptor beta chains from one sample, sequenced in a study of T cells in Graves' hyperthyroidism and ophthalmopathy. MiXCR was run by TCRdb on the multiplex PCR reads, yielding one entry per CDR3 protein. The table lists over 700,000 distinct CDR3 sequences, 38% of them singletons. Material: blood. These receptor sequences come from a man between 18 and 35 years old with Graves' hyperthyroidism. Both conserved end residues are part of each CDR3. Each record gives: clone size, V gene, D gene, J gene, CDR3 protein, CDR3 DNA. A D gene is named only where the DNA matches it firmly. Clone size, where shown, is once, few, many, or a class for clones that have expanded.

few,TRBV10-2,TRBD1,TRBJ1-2,CASSEAEGQPYGYTF,TGTGCCAGCAGTGAAGCGGAGGGACAGCCCTATGGCTACACCTTC
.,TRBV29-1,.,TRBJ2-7,CSVEGQEALGQYF,TGCAGCGTTGAGGGGCAGGAGGCTCTGGGGCAGTACTTC
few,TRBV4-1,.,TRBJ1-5,CASSQSWLVSNQPQHF,TGCGCCAGCAGCCAATCTTGGTTGGTGAGCAATCAGCCCCAGCATTTT
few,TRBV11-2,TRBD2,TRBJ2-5,CASRRIGGSQETQYF,TGTGCCAGCCGGAGGATCGGGGGGTCTCAAGAGACCCAGTACTTC
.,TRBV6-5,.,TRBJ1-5,CASAATLGQPQHF,TGTGCCAGCGCGGCGACACTTGGCCAGCCCCAGCATTTT
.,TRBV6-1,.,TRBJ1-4,CASSQAGLTNEKLFF,TGTGCCAGCAGTCAGGCAGGCTTAACTAATGAAAAACTGTTTTTT
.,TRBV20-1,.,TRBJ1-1,CSAMEGGETEAFF,TGCAGTGCGATGGAGGGGGGGGAAACTGAAGCTTTCTTT
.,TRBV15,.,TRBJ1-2,CATSRRSQGYYGYTF,TGTGCCACCAGCAGGAGATCACAGGGATACTATGGCTACACCTTC
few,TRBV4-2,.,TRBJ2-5,CASSQEGGRETQYF,TGTGCCAGCAGCCAAGAAGGAGGGAGGGAGACCCAGTACTTC
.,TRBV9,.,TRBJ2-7,CASSVGGRAGGNEQYF,TGTGCCAGCAGCGTAGGGGGTAGGGCAGGAGGGAACGAGCAGTACTTC
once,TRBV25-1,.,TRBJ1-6,CASSDVPGESPLHF,TGTGCCAGCAGTGACGTTCCCGGGGAATCACCCCTCCACTTT
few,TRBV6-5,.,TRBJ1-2,CASSQLTANYGYTF,TGTGCCAGCAGTCAACTCACGGCGAACTATGGCTACACCTTC
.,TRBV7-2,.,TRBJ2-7,CASSVEGFSEQYF,TGTGCCAGCAGCGTAGAAGGGTTCTCCGAGCAGTACTTC
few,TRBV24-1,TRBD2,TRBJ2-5,CASTSGAGVFETQYF,TGTGCCAGCACCTCCGGGGCGGGGGTTTTCGAGACCCAGTACTTC
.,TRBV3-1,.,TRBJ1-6,CASSQDGRGISLLHF,TGTGCCAGCAGCCAAGATGGACGGGGTATTTCCCTTCTCCACTTT
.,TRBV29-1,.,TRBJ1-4,CSVAARVGEKLFF,TGCAGCGTTGCAGCCAGGGTCGGTGAAAAACTGTTTTTT
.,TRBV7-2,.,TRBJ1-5,CASSLATFLNQPQHF,TGTGCCAGCAGCTTAGCTACATTTCTCAATCAGCCCCAGCATTTT
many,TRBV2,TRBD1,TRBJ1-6,CASVRTGTGVNSPLHF,TGTGCCAGCGTAAGAACCGGGACAGGGGTAAATTCACCCCTCCACTTT
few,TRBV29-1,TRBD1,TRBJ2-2,CSVELVATGVAGELFF,TGCAGCGTTGAATTAGTCGCAACAGGGGTCGCCGGGGAGCTGTTTTTT
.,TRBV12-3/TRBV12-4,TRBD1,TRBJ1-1,CASGPGGIELEAFF,TGTGCCAGCGGTCCAGGGGGCATTGAACTTGAAGCTTTCTTT
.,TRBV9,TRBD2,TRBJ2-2,CARTSGNTGELFF,TGTGCTAGAACTAGCGGTAACACCGGGGAGCTGTTTTTT
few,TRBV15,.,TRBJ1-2,CATSRELTPGDGYTF,TGTGCCACCAGCAGAGAACTTACCCCGGGCGATGGCTACACCTTC
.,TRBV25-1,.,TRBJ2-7,CASSLPLGTGFYEQYF,TGTGCCAGCAGCCTTCCGCTAGGTACCGGCTTCTACGAGCAGTACTTC
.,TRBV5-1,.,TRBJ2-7,CASSWGPGEGEQYF,TGCGCCAGCAGCTGGGGACCCGGAGAAGGTGAGCAGTACTTC
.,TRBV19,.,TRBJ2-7,CASSIIRSEGLEQYF,TGTGCCAGTAGTATCATCCGATCGGAGGGTCTCGAGCAGTACTTC
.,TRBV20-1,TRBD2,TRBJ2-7,CSAPSGVISSSYEQYF,TGCAGTGCTCCTAGCGGGGTTATCTCTAGCTCCTACGAGCAGTACTTC
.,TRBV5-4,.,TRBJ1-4,CASSQGTSGNEKLFF,TGTGCCAGCAGCCAAGGGACTAGCGGGAATGAAAAACTGTTTTTT
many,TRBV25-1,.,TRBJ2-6,CASSESEVVSGANVLTF,TGTGCCAGCAGTGAATCCGAAGTGGTGTCTGGGGCCAACGTCCTGACTTTC
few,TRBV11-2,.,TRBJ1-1,CASSLWGAMNTEAFF,TGTGCCAGCAGCTTGTGGGGTGCGATGAACACTGAAGCTTTCTTT
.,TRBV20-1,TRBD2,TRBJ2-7,CSARGLAEVYEQYF,TGCAGTGCTAGAGGGCTAGCGGAAGTTTACGAGCAGTACTTC
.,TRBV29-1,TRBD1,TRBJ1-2,CSADPSGTGGVYGYTF,TGCAGCGCTGACCCTTCCGGGACAGGGGGCGTCTATGGCTACACCTTC
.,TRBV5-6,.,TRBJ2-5,CASSFAGRGGETQYF,TGTGCCAGCAGCTTTGCGGGCAGGGGAGGGGAGACCCAGTACTTC
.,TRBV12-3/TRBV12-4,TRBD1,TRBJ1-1,CASSRRQGSEAFF,TGTGCCAGCAGCCGAAGACAGGGTTCTGAAGCTTTCTTT
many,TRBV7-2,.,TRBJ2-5,CASSAGAIQETQYF,TGTGCCAGCAGCGCAGGGGCTATTCAAGAGACCCAGTACTTC
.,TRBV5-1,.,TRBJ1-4,CASSPAQGKEKLFF,TGCGCCAGCAGCCCCGCGCAGGGGAAAGAAAAACTGTTTTTT
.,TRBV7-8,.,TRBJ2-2,CASSPPPGNTGELFF,TGTGCCAGCAGCCCGCCTCCGGGAAACACCGGGGAGCTGTTTTTT
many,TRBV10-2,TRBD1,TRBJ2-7,CASRLPGQKTYEQYF,TGCGCCAGCAGACTTCCGGGACAGAAGACCTACGAGCAGTACTTC
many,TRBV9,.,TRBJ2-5,CASSADRGQETQYF,TGTGCCAGCAGCGCCGACCGAGGGCAAGAGACCCAGTACTTC
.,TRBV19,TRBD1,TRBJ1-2,CASQPWTGDYGYTF,TGTGCCAGCCAGCCCTGGACAGGGGACTATGGCTACACCTTC
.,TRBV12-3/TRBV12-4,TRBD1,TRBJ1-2,CASSLAGGLGGYTF,TGTGCCAGCAGTTTGGCAGGGGGCCTGGGGGGCTACACCTTC
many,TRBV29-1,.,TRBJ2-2,CSVALISDGELFF,TGCAGCGTCGCTCTCATCTCGGACGGGGAGCTGTTTTTT
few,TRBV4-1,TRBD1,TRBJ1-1,CASSQTGGANTEAFF,TGCGCCAGCAGCCAGACAGGGGGCGCGAACACTGAAGCTTTCTTT
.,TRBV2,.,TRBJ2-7,CASSYSQTETRYEQYF,TGTGCCAGCAGTTACTCTCAGACAGAGACACGCTACGAGCAGTACTTC
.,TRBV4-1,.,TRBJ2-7,CASSQDGERVSDEQYF,TGCGCCAGCAGCCAAGATGGAGAGCGGGTAAGCGACGAGCAGTACTTC
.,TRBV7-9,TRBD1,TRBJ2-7,CASSPRDRLWYEQYF,TGTGCCAGCAGCCCGAGGGACAGACTATGGTACGAGCAGTACTTC
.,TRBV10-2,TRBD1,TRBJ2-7,CASSRETGYEQYF,TGTGCCAGCAGCCGAGAGACAGGGTACGAGCAGTACTTC
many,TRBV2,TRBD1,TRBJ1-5,CASSSGTGTLDQHF,TGTGCCAGCAGCTCCGGGACAGGGACCCTTGACCAGCATTTT
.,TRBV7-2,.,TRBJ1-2,CASSLGTEVYGYTF,TGTGCCAGCAGCCTGGGGACCGAAGTCTATGGCTACACCTTC
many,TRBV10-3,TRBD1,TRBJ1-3,CAIRGGQVSGNTIYF,TGTGCCATCAGGGGCGGACAGGTCTCTGGAAACACCATATATTTT
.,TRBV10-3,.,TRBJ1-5,CAISESGVGQPQHF,TGTGCCATCAGTGAGTCTGGGGTAGGTCAGCCCCAGCATTTT
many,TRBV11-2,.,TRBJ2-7,CASSLTPTEQYF,TGTGCCAGCAGCCTGACACCAACGGAGCAGTACTTC
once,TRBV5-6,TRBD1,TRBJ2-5,CASGEDRGQETQYF,TGTGCCAGCGGCGAGGACAGGGGCCAAGAGACCCAGTACTTC
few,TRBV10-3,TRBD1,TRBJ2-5,CAISEFRDRPQETQYF,TGTGCCATCAGTGAGTTCCGGGACAGACCTCAAGAGACCCAGTACTTC
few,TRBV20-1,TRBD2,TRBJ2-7,CSARMGLAGSEQYF,TGCAGTGCTAGAATGGGACTAGCGGGTTCCGAGCAGTACTTC
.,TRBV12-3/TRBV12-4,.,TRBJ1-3,CASSLVAQTSGNTIYF,TGTGCCAGCAGTTTAGTCGCGCAGACCTCTGGAAACACCATATATTTT